These 29 T cell receptor beta chains originate from one sample sequenced in a study of identifying expanded T cells in peripheral blood. Method: immunoSEQ multiplex PCR; TCRdb's copy keeps in-frame clones and lacks some. The sample gives tens of thousands of clones, over 75% of which show up once; approximately 2.8% is in the top ten. Sequencing was done on a sample of blood. The receptors originated from a person aged 18 to 75 in good health.

This clone was seen only a few times. For the CDR3, the DNA is TGTGCCAGCAGCGCGGGACTAGCGGGGAGAGATCTGAGACCCGGGGAGCTGTTTTTT. The encoded protein is CASSAGLAGRDLRPGELFF. The J gene is TRBJ2-2, the V gene TRBV7-2; 13 bases align to TRBD2. V was clipped by 5 bases and J by 6 bases; unmatched bases: 15. This CDR3 has 19 amino acids. Germline-derived CDR1 and CDR2 are SGHTA and FQGNSA.

This clone showed up just once. The J gene is TRBJ2-6, the V gene TRBV9, with TRBD1 as a possible D gene (6 bases). Trimming removed 6 bases from V and 1 base from J, with 8 bases in between. This CDR3 spans 14 amino acids. The germline CDR1 and CDR2 sequences are SGDLS and YYNGEE. The CDR3 here is CASTTGSGANVLTF. CDR3 DNA: TGTGCCAGCACTACAGGGTCTGGGGCCAACGTCCTGACTTTC.

The chain joins TRBV4-1 to TRBJ1-1, with D hard to call. Trimming left V 3 bases short and J 0 bases short, with 14 bases between. The CDR3 has 16 residues. CDR1 is MGHRA, CDR2 YSYEKL, per germline. The CDR3 DNA sequence: TGCGCCAGCAGCCATCCGGAGGACGCCATGAACACTGAAGCTTTCTTT. This translates into CASSHPEDAMNTEAFF.

This clone showed up just a few times. The chain is built from TRBV5-4 and TRBJ2-1; D might be TRBD2 (5 bases). The CDR3 spans 16 residues. V was clipped by 4 bases and J by 0 bases, with 14 bases between them. The germline V gene has CDR1 SGHNT and CDR2 YYREEE (reference sequence). The CDR3 bases are TGTGCCAGCAGCCCCGGTGGGGAGAACTCCTACAATGAGCAGTTCTTC. Protein product: CASSPGGENSYNEQFF.

The chain joins TRBV7-9 to TRBJ2-7; 7 positions match TRBD1. The CDR3 length is 14 residues. V lost 5 bases to trimming and J lost 5 bases; unmatched junction nucleotides: 9. The germline CDR1 and CDR2 sequences are SEHNR and FQNEAQ (reference sequence). The CDR3 bases are TGTGCCAGCAGCATATCTGGACAGGCGGACGAGCAGTACTTC. It codes for CASSISGQADEQYF.

The V call is TRBV10-3, the J call TRBJ2-3, with a weak D call TRBD2 (6 bases). The V gene lost 6 bases and the J gene lost 0 bases, with 10 bases spanning the gap. There are 14 residues in the CDR3. Germline values: CDR1 ENHRY, CDR2 SYGVKD. CDR3 sequence: CAIRTGTSTDTQYF. CDR3 coding DNA: TGTGCCATCAGAACCGGGACTAGCACAGATACGCAGTATTTT.

This chain joins TRBV6-5 and TRBJ2-2; TRBD2 matches at 11 bases. The CDR3 spans 15 residues. Germline loops: CDR1 MNHEY, CDR2 SVGAGI. Trimming cost V 5 bases and J 5 bases; bases outside gene matches: 4. CDR3 nucleotides: TGTGCCAGCAGTGGGACTAGCGGACTTACCGGGGAGCTGTTTTTT. Translating it yields CASSGTSGLTGELFF.

The chain carries TRBV10-2 and TRBJ1-2; D is uncertain. V lost 3 bases to trimming and J lost 1 base, with 9 bases between them. Germline CDR1 is WSHSY and CDR2 is SAAADI. The CDR3 totals 14 residues. CDR3 sequence: CASSETKSNYGYTF. The CDR3 coding sequence is TGCGCCAGCAGTGAAACTAAAAGTAACTATGGCTACACCTTC.

This rearrangement joins TRBV9 to TRBJ2-1; no reliable D call. The CDR3 has 16 amino acids. Germline V gene lookup returns CDR1 SGDLS and CDR2 YYNGEE. V lost 3 bases to trimming and J lost 4 bases, with 17 bases between them. Here the CDR3 reads CASSAQRHVDYNEQFF. CDR3 sequence (DNA): TGTGCCAGCAGCGCCCAGCGCCACGTCGATTACAATGAGCAGTTCTTC.

The CDR3 spells CASSSSGGVSYF. The CDR3 region has the DNA TGCGCCAGCAGCTCCTCGGGGGGCGTTTCGTACTTC. The rearrangement uses TRBV5-1 and TRBJ2-7; a possible D gene is TRBD2 (7 bases). With 3 bases removed from V and 12 bases from J, the gap between germline ends came to 16 bases. CDR1 SGHRS and CDR2 YFSETQ come from the germline V gene. The CDR3 is made up of 12 amino acids.

This clone was found a few times. The chain links TRBV7-3 to TRBJ2-3; D assignment may be TRBD1 or TRBD2 (5 bases each). V was trimmed by 3 bases and J by 4 bases, leaving 11 bases between them. This CDR3 is 14 amino acids long. Germline V gene data show CDR1 as SGHTA and CDR2 as FQGTGA. The CDR3 nucleotides are TGTGCCAGCAGCTTTGGGGGTGGTGCAGATACGCAGTATTTT. Translating gives CASSFGGGADTQYF.

The chain uses TRBV28 and TRBJ2-1, with D uncertain. This CDR3 is 13 amino acids long. Germline values: CDR1 MDHEN, CDR2 SYDVKM. The V and J ends lost 2 bases and 7 bases respectively, with 9 bases between them. CDR3 loop: CASSLAGDNEQFF. CDR3 coding DNA: TGTGCCAGCAGTTTAGCTGGGGATAATGAGCAGTTCTTC.

The genes are TRBV2 and TRBJ1-1, with a tentative D call TRBD1 (6 bases). V lost 2 bases and J 1 base, leaving 14 bases between the germline ends. Germline CDR1 reads SNHLY; CDR2 reads FYNNEI. This CDR3 contains 16 residues. The CDR3 loop is CASSENTGGANTEAFF. In DNA form, the CDR3 reads TGTGCCAGCAGTGAAAATACGGGGGGGGCGAACACTGAAGCTTTCTTT.

This clone was observed a single time. The CDR3 spells CASSDRDRHLGNTEAFF. CDR3 nucleotide sequence: TGTGCCAGCAGTGACCGGGATAGACACCTTGGGAACACTGAAGCTTTCTTT. The V gene is TRBV6-4, the J gene TRBJ1-1; D unclear. Germline CDR1 and CDR2: MRHNA and SNTAGT. CDR3 length equals 17 residues. V was cut by 2 bases and J by 1 base, with 17 bases left in between.

The V call is TRBV5-1, the J call TRBJ2-5; D not certain. Germline lookup yields CDR1 SGHRS and CDR2 YFSETQ. The CDR3 sequence is 13 residues long. V was cut by 0 bases and J by 4 bases, with 7 bases left in between. This CDR3 is CASSLDPSETQYF. The CDR3 region has the DNA TGCGCCAGCAGCTTGGACCCCTCAGAGACCCAGTACTTC. The complete variable domain, with remaining parts taken from reference TRBV5-1 and TRBJ2-5, reads KAGVTQTPRYLIKTRGQQVTLSCSPISGHRSVSWYQQTPGQGLQFLFEYFSETQRNKGNFPGRFSGRQFSNSRSEMNVSTLELGDSALYLCASSLDPSETQYFGPGTRLLVL.

With regard to this clone: Different DNA sequences within this sample yield the same CDR3. The chain couples TRBV6-5 to TRBJ1-3, with D tentatively TRBD1 (6 bases). CDR3 length: 14 residues. Between the trimmed V and J ends, which lost 4 bases and 0 bases, there was a span of 7 bases. Germline V gives CDR1 MNHEY, CDR2 SVGAGI. DNA of the CDR3: TGTGCCAGCAGTTTGGACAGCTCTGGAAACACCATATATTTT. Translating it yields CASSLDSSGNTIYF.

A few counts support this clone. This chain joins TRBV7-2 and TRBJ2-2; 7 bases are a match to TRBD1. The CDR3 is made up of 14 amino acids. Trimming removed 2 bases from V and 7 bases from J; junction bases left unmatched: 4. Germline CDR1 is SGHTA and CDR2 is FQGNSA. Here the CDR3 reads CASSLRQGSGELFF. The CDR3 DNA is TGTGCCAGCAGCTTAAGACAGGGAAGCGGGGAGCTGTTTTTT.

The rearrangement uses TRBV19 and TRBJ1-2; TRBD1 is a possible D gene (5 bases). Germline V gene data show CDR1 as LNHDA and CDR2 as SQIVND (reference sequence). CDR3 size: 14 residues. V lost 7 bases and J lost 2, with 14 bases in between. The CDR3 reads CASKYLQGNYGYTF. Here the CDR3 DNA reads TGTGCCAGTAAATATTTGCAGGGAAACTATGGCTACACCTTC.

This chain joins TRBV19 and TRBJ1-5, with TRBD1 matching over 11 bases. V dropped 3 bases and J dropped 5; count of bases not matched to a gene: 3. CDR1 and CDR2 (germline): LNHDA, SQIVND (reference sequence). This CDR3 comprises 15 residues. CDR3 protein: CASSILGQGDQPQHF. The CDR3 DNA sequence: TGTGCCAGTAGTATTCTGGGACAGGGGGATCAGCCCCAGCATTTT.

The chain has TRBV28 and TRBJ2-7; possible D gene TRBD1, 5 bases. Per germline, CDR1 MDHEN and CDR2 SYDVKM. This CDR3 is 15 amino acids long. The V end lost 6 bases, the J end lost 6 bases, and 21 bases lay between the germline ends. CDR3 sequence: CASSSYWQGSVEQYF. In DNA, the CDR3 is TGTGCCAGCAGCTCCTACTGGCAGGGATCCGTCGAGCAGTACTTC.

The chain uses TRBV27 and TRBJ2-7, with a weak D call TRBD2 (6 bases). The CDR3 is 15 amino acids. Germline assignment: CDR1 MNHEY and CDR2 SMNVEV (reference sequence). The V end lost 5 bases, the J end lost 3 bases, and 17 bases lay between the germline ends. CDR3 amino acids: CASSPPEGPGYEQYF. CDR3 coding DNA: TGTGCCAGCAGTCCCCCGGAGGGGCCGGGCTACGAGCAGTACTTC.

There are a few counts of this clone. This chain joins TRBV19 and TRBJ1-5, with D possibly being TRBD1 (5 bases). Trimming left V 5 bases short and J 5 bases short, with 13 bases between. This CDR3 has 14 amino acids. Germline CDR1 LNHDA, CDR2 SQIVND (reference sequence). CDR3 sequence reads: CASSLAGAHQPQHF. The CDR3 DNA sequence: TGTGCCAGTAGTTTAGCCGGGGCCCATCAGCCCCAGCATTTT.

This clone was seen a single time. This chain joins TRBV10-3 and TRBJ1-6; D is uncertain. Germline lookup yields CDR1 ENHRY and CDR2 SYGVKD. This CDR3 is built from 15 residues. The germline V and J ends were trimmed by 0 bases and 5 bases, with 8 bases remaining between them. CDR3: CAISESGIDNSPLHF. The CDR3 DNA is TGTGCCATCAGTGAGTCGGGAATTGATAATTCACCCCTCCACTTT.

The rearrangement uses TRBV4-3 and TRBJ1-2; tentative D call: TRBD1 (5 bases). Trimming took off 1 base at V and 8 bases at J, with 11 bases between the two ends. In germline, CDR1 is LGHNA, CDR2 YSLEER. This CDR3 has 13 residues. CDR3 DNA sequence: TGCGCCAGCAGCCAAGCCGCTAGGGACGGCTACACCTTC. Translated, it gives CASSQAARDGYTF.

The genes are TRBV18 and TRBJ2-3; 7 nucleotides agree with TRBD1. Germline loops: CDR1 KGHSH, CDR2 LQKENI. The length of the CDR3 is 14 residues. The V gene end was trimmed by 2 bases and the J gene end by 14 bases; junction bases not matched to a gene: 13. CDR3 sequence reads: CASSPTPDRVQWYF. The CDR3 DNA follows: TGTGCCAGCTCACCAACGCCCGACAGGGTACAATGGTATTTT.

The J gene is TRBJ1-2, the V gene TRBV14; D uncertain. Trimming removed 1 base at V and 8 bases at J, with 17 bases between. Germline CDR1 is SGHDN and CDR2 is FVKESK. The CDR3 extends over 15 amino acids. In DNA form, the CDR3 reads TGTGCCAGCAGCCAAGTAGGCGCGACCGTGCAAGGCTACACCTTC. Encoded protein: CASSQVGATVQGYTF.

The chain combines TRBV5-6 with TRBJ1-2; maybe TRBD1 (5 bases). This CDR3 contains 16 residues. The V and J ends lost 2 bases and 2 bases respectively, with 16 bases between them. The germline CDR1 and CDR2 sequences are SGHDT and YYEEEE. The CDR3 bases are TGTGCCAGCAGCTTACTAACAGGAGGAAGGAACTATGGCTACACCTTC. It specifies CASSLLTGGRNYGYTF.

The chain combines TRBV29-1 with TRBJ2-2; 9 nucleotides line up with TRBD1. CDR1 is SQVTM, CDR2 ANQGSEA, per germline. The CDR3 covers 14 residues. V gave up 5 bases and J gave up 0 bases; unmatched junction bases: 1. CDR3 sequence: CSVRTGANTGELFF. The CDR3 DNA follows: TGCAGCGTTCGGACAGGGGCGAACACCGGGGAGCTGTTTTTT.

The chain has TRBV6-5 and TRBJ1-2; D may be TRBD1 (5 bases). The CDR3 length is 12 residues. From germline, CDR1 is MNHEY and CDR2 SVGAGI. The V end lost 10 bases, the J end lost 8 bases, and 17 bases lay between the germline ends. DNA for the CDR3: TGTGCCACCCGATCAGGGTTGTTAGGCTACACCTTC. Its translation is CATRSGLLGYTF.